A selection of T cell receptor beta chains follows, all from one sample in a study of read filtering for tumor transcriptome and immune sequencing. TCRdb independently ran MiXCR on the reads; one entry per CDR3 protein. The sample yields about 130,000 distinct CDR3 sequences, about 13% seen once. Sequencing input: a population of CD138-negative cells sorted from bone marrow. The receptors stem from a donor aged 40 or over with multiple myeloma. The CDR3 runs from the conserved cysteine through the conserved F or W. D genes are given only for firm matches. Only part of the rows carry a size: once, few, many, or a class if the clone is expanded.

cdr3_aa cdr3_nt v_call clone_size d_call j_call
CASSLPLAGGTGELFF TGTGCCAGCAGCTTACCCCTAGCGGGAGGTACCGGGGAGCTGTTTTTT TRBV11-1 - TRBD2 TRBJ2-2
CSVTGRMNTEAFF TGCAGTGTAACCGGGCGGATGAACACTGAAGCTTTCTTT TRBV20-1 many - TRBJ1-1
CASSDGGREQFF TGTGCCAGCAGTGACGGGGGACGAGAGCAGTTCTTC TRBV6-4 many - TRBJ2-1
CASSLGQEQYF TGTGCCAGCAGCCTCGGACAGGAGCAGTACTTC TRBV4-2 many - TRBJ2-7
CASSGTSGNSYEQFF TGTGCCAGCAGCGGGACTAGCGGGAACTCCTATGAGCAGTTCTTC TRBV7-6 - TRBD2 TRBJ2-1
CASSNRDREGREQFF TGTGCCAGCAGCAACCGGGACAGGGAAGGGCGTGAGCAGTTCTTC TRBV7-9 many TRBD1 TRBJ2-1
CASSRSQNSYGYTF TGTGCCAGCAGCCGCTCACAGAACTCCTATGGCTACACCTTC TRBV3-1 many - TRBJ1-2
CASSESVASGRRLRKTQYF TGCGCCAGCAGTGAGTCCGTGGCTAGCGGGAGGAGGCTTCGGAAGACGCAGTATTTT TRBV10-1 many TRBD2 TRBJ2-3
CASSLTAGFTYNEQFF TGTGCCAGCAGCTTAACCGCGGGATTTACCTACAATGAGCAGTTCTTC TRBV7-9 many - TRBJ2-1
CASSIFSGTGFAGELFF TGCGCCAGCAGCATCTTCTCCGGGACAGGTTTTGCCGGGGAGCTGTTTTTT TRBV5-1 many TRBD1 TRBJ2-2
CASSILAPRDQDTQYF TGTGCCAGCAGCATTCTAGCCCCGCGGGATCAAGATACGCAGTATTTT TRBV11-3 - - TRBJ2-3
CASSLGGGNQPQHF TGTGCCAGCAGCTTGGGGGGTGGCAATCAGCCCCAGCATTTT TRBV7-9 many - TRBJ1-5
CASSELGSTDTQYF TGTGCCAGCAGTGAACTAGGTAGCACAGATACGCAGTATTTT TRBV2 many - TRBJ2-3
CSARDRGRELEKLFF TGCAGTGCTAGAGATCGGGGCAGGGAACTTGAAAAACTGTTTTTT TRBV20-1 many - TRBJ1-4
CACRAVVPYSQPQHF TGTGCCTGTAGGGCGGTAGTCCCGTATAGTCAGCCCCAGCATTTT TRBV19 few - TRBJ1-5
CASSSLGLAGVETQYF TGTGCCAGCAGTTCCCTGGGACTAGCGGGAGTTGAGACCCAGTACTTC TRBV6-2/TRBV6-3 many TRBD2 TRBJ2-5
CASGGRAPGATDTQYF TGTGCCAGCGGCGGGAGGGCCCCCGGCGCCACAGATACGCAGTATTTT TRBV7-8 many TRBD2 TRBJ2-3
CASSPRGSRGRTYGPNEQFF TGTGCCAGCAGCCCGCGAGGGAGCAGGGGGCGAACGTACGGCCCCAATGAGCAGTTCTTC TRBV7-3 many TRBD1 TRBJ2-1
CASSVDRNSNTEAFF TGTGCCAGCAGTGTTGACAGAAATTCGAACACTGAAGCTTTCTTT TRBV6-6 many - TRBJ1-1
CSARSEGSNQPQHF TGCAGTGCTAGATCTGAAGGGTCCAATCAGCCCCAGCATTTT TRBV20-1 - - TRBJ1-5
CASSLGGSVYEQFF TGTGCCAGCAGCTTAGGGGGTAGCGTATATGAGCAGTTCTTC TRBV13 many - TRBJ2-1
CASSQRTVSYEQYF TGTGCCAGCTCACAACGGACGGTCTCCTACGAGCAGTACTTC TRBV18 many - TRBJ2-7
CASSLPMDSQETQYF TGTGCCAGCAGCCTACCCATGGACAGCCAAGAGACCCAGTACTTC TRBV3-1 many - TRBJ2-5
CASSGKGFNQPQHF TGTGCCAGCAGCGGAAAGGGATTCAATCAGCCCCAGCATTTT TRBV7-2 many - TRBJ1-5
CASSPDNQPQHF TGTGCCAGCAGCCCCGACAATCAGCCCCAGCATTTT TRBV7-2 many - TRBJ1-5
CSARQDWNTEAFF TGCAGTGCTCGACAGGATTGGAACACTGAAGCTTTCTTT TRBV20-1 many - TRBJ1-1
CASRLPGQGRASYEQYF TGTGCCAGCAGACTTCCGGGACAGGGAAGAGCCTCGTACGAGCAGTACTTC TRBV2 many TRBD1 TRBJ2-7
CASGLIPGTYNEQFF TGTGCTAGTGGTTTGATCCCGGGGACCTACAATGAGCAGTTCTTC TRBV12-5 many - TRBJ2-1
CASSPGWSADTEAFF TGCGCCAGCAGCCCGGGATGGAGCGCCGACACTGAAGCTTTCTTT TRBV4-3 many - TRBJ1-1
CSATQGVDTQYF TGCAGCGCTACGCAAGGGGTGGATACGCAGTATTTT TRBV29-1 many - TRBJ2-3
CASSLGQGYGYTF TGTGCCAGCAGCTTGGGACAGGGGTATGGCTACACCTTC TRBV13 many TRBD1 TRBJ1-2
CASTQEGASSYNEQFF TGTGCCAGCACTCAAGAGGGGGCTAGCTCCTACAATGAGCAGTTCTTC TRBV6-1 many TRBD1 TRBJ2-1
CASSYRASGRDEQFF TGTGCCAGCAGTTACAGGGCTAGCGGGAGGGATGAGCAGTTCTTC TRBV6-5 many TRBD2 TRBJ2-1
CSARILAGATGELFF TGCAGTGCTAGAATACTAGCGGGAGCCACCGGGGAGCTGTTTTTT TRBV20-1 many TRBD2 TRBJ2-2
CSVERLAGGGGDTEAFF TGCAGCGTTGAGAGATTGGCGGGGGGCGGAGGGGACACTGAAGCTTTCTTT TRBV29-1 many - TRBJ1-1
CASSLGWGGRNTEAFF TGTGCCAGCAGCTTGGGGTGGGGGGGGCGAAACACTGAAGCTTTCTTT TRBV5-5 many - TRBJ1-1
CASSLAQNVGGLTEAFF TGTGCCAGCAGCTTAGCGCAGAATGTGGGGGGCCTCACTGAAGCTTTCTTT TRBV7-8 many - TRBJ1-1
CASGVDAWQETQYF TGTGCCAGCGGAGTGGACGCGTGGCAAGAGACCCAGTACTTC TRBV7-9 - - TRBJ2-5
CASRNRKREKYNEQFF TGCGCCAGCAGGAATCGAAAGCGGGAGAAGTACAATGAGCAGTTCTTC TRBV23-1 many TRBD2 TRBJ2-1
CASRQTSGSYNEQFF TGCGCCAGCAGACAGACTAGCGGCTCCTACAATGAGCAGTTCTTC TRBV5-1 many TRBD2 TRBJ2-1
CASSESRGPGKLFF TGTGCCAGCAGTGAATCCAGGGGGCCCGGAAAACTGTTTTTT TRBV25-1 many TRBD1 TRBJ1-4
CASSSSGRSYEQFF TGTGCCAGTAGTTCTAGCGGGAGGTCCTATGAGCAGTTCTTC TRBV19 many TRBD2 TRBJ2-1
CASSSRGPGSSYEQYF TGTGCCAGCAGCTCCCGAGGGCCAGGGTCCTCCTACGAGCAGTACTTC TRBV11-3 many - TRBJ2-7
CASSSTIILGTEAFF TGTGCCAGCAGTTCCACAATAATCTTGGGCACTGAAGCTTTCTTT TRBV12-3/TRBV12-4 - - TRBJ1-1
CASSRTRGVANEQFF TGCGCCAGCAGCCGTACTAGGGGGGTCGCCAATGAGCAGTTCTTC TRBV4-1 many - TRBJ2-1
CASSTGQFLGAQETQYF TGTGCCAGCAGCACTGGACAGTTCCTAGGAGCCCAAGAGACCCAGTACTTC TRBV7-2 few - TRBJ2-5
CASSIPWLYNEQFF TGTGCCAGCAGTATCCCCTGGCTCTACAATGAGCAGTTCTTC TRBV7-2 - - TRBJ2-1
CASTPNSGRTNEQFF TGCGCCAGCACGCCAAATAGCGGGAGGACCAATGAGCAGTTCTTC TRBV23-1 many TRBD2 TRBJ2-1
CASSPPGALYF TGTGCCAGCTCACCACCTGGGGCACTATATTTT TRBV18 few - TRBJ2-3
CASSWTGPGDQPQHF TGTGCCAGCAGTTGGACAGGCCCCGGGGATCAGCCCCAGCATTTT TRBV12-3/TRBV12-4 many TRBD1 TRBJ1-5
CSANDNEQFF TGCAGTGCTAACGACAATGAGCAGTTCTTC TRBV20-1 - - TRBJ2-1
CASSQVSTGDQPQHF TGCGCCAGCAGCCAAGTCTCAACAGGGGATCAGCCCCAGCATTTT TRBV4-1 many TRBD1 TRBJ1-5
CASSTLLAGLYF TGTGCCAGCAGTACTCTTTTAGCTGGTCTGTACTTC TRBV12-3/TRBV12-4 - - TRBJ2-5
CASSLMGTGEETQYF TGCGCCAGCAGCCTCATGGGGACAGGGGAAGAGACCCAGTACTTC TRBV4-1 many TRBD1 TRBJ2-5
CASSVGTSTNEKLFF TGTGCCAGCAGCGTAGGGACCTCAACTAATGAAAAACTGTTTTTT TRBV9 many - TRBJ1-4